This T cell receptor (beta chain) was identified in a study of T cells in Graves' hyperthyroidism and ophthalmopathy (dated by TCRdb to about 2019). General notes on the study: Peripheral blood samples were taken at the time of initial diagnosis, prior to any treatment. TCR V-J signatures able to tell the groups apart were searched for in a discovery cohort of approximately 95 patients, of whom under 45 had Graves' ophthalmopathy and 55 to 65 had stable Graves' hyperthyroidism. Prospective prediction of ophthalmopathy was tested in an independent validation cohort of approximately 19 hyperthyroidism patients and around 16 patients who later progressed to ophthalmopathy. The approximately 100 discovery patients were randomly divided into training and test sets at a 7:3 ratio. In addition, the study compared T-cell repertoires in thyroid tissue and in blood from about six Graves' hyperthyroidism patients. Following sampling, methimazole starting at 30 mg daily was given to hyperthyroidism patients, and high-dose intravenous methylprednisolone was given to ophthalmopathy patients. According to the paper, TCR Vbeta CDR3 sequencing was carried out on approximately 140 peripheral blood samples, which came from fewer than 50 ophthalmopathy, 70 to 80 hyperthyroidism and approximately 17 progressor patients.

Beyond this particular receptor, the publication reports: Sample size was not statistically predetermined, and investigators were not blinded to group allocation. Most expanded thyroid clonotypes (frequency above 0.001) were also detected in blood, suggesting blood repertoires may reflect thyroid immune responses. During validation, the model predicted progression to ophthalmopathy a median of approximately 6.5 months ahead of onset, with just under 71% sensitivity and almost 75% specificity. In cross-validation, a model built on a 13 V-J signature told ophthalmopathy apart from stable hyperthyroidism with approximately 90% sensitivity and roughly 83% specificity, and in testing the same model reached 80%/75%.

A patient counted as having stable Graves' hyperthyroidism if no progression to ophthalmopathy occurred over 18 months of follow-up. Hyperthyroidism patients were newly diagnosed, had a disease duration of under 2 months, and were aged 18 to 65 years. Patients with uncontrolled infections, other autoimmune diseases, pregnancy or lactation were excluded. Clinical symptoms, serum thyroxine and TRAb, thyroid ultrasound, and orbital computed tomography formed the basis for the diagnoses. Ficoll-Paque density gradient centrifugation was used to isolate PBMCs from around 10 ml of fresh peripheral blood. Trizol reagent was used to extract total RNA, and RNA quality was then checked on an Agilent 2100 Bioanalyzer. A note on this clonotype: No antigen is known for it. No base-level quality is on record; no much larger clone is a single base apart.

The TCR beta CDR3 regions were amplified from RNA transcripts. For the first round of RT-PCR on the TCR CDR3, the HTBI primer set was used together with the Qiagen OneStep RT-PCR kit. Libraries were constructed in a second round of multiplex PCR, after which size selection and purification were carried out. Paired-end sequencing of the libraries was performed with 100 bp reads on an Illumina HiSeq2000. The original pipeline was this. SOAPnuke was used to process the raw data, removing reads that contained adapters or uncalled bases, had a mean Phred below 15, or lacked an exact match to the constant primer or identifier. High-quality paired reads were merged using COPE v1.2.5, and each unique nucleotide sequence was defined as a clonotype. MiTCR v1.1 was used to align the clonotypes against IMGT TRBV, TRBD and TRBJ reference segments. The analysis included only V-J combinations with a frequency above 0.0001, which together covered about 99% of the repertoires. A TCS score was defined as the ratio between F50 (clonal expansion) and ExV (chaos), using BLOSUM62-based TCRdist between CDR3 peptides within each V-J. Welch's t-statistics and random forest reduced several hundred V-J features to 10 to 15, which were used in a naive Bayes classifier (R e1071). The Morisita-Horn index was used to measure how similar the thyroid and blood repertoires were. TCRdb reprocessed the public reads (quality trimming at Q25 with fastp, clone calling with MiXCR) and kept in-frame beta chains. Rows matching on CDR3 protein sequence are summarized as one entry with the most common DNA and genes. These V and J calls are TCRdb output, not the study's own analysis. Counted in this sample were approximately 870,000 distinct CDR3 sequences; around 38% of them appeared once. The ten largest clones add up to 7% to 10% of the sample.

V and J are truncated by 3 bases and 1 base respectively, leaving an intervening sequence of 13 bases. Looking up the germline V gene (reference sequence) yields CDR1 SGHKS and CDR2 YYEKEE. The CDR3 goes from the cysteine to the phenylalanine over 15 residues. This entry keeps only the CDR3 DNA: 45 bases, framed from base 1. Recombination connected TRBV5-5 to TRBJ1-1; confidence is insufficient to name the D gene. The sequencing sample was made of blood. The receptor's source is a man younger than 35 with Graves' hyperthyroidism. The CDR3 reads CASSWLEVGNTEAFF. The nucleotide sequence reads TGTGCCAGCAGCTGGCTGGAGGTGGGGAACACTGAAGCTTTCTTT.